This T cell receptor beta chain was captured in a study of T-cell reconstitution after alpha-beta-depleted transplantation in children. Looked up from germline, CDR1 is MGHDK and CDR2 is SYGVNS. The CDR3 loop spans 15 amino acids. V was clipped by 8 bases and J by 0 bases, with 17 bases between them. Library preparation (for TCRbeta) was performed with unique molecular identifiers. TCRdb reprocessed the PCR reads with MiXCR, giving one entry per CDR3 protein. The sample comprises 150,000 to 200,000 distinct CDR3 sequences, roughly 7.5% of which are singletons, and about 3% rests with the top ten. The V and J genes are TRBV25-1 and TRBJ2-7; TRBD1 might be the D (6 bases). The sample in question was PBMCs from the stem cell graft donor, obtained from the stem cell graft. The receptor's source is a human donor who donated a stem cell graft to a child with Wiskott-Aldrich syndrome. Here the CDR3 DNA reads TGTGCCAGCCGGGCGTCGGGGACAAGCTCCTACGAGCAGTACTTC. Translation gives CASRASGTSSYEQYF.